Each of the 4 T cell receptor beta chains below was sequenced from the same sample in a study of T cell responses to AZD1222 COVID-19 vaccine. Some clones are missing from TCRdb's copy, which holds only in-frame ones; the method was immunoSEQ multiplex PCR. The sample has 200,000 or so clones, 80% to 90% seen once. The material was peripheral blood, obtained on day 0 of AZD1222 vaccination. Every receptor here comes from an adult in good health.

The gene calls are TRBV3-1 (or the pseudogene TRBV3-2) and TRBJ2-1; 11 positions agree with TRBD2. The V gene's germline CDR1 is LGHDT and CDR2 YNNKEL (reference sequence). The CDR3 is 17 amino acids. After removal of 0 bases from V and 9 bases from J, the junction contained 10 bases not matched to a gene. The CDR3: CASSQEGVAGGPFEQFF. DNA of the CDR3: TGTGCCAGCAGCCAAGAAGGGGTAGCGGGGGGGCCCTTTGAGCAGTTCTTC.

The chain carries TRBV5-1 and TRBJ1-5, with D maybe TRBD1 (5 bases). V was trimmed by 0 bases and J by 14 bases, leaving 21 bases between them. The CDR3 runs to 15 residues. Germline CDR1 SGHRS, CDR2 YFSETQ. In DNA form, the CDR3 reads TGCGCCAGCAGCTTGGAAGAAGGGAAGGGGAGCAGAAAGCATTTT. The encoded protein is CASSLEEGKGSRKHF.

This chain uses TRBV4-1 with TRBJ1-2; 10 nucleotides match TRBD1. The V gene end was trimmed by 4 bases and the J gene end by 4 bases; junction bases not matched to a gene: 9. Germline CDR1 is MGHRA and CDR2 is YSYEKL. This CDR3 contains 16 residues. The CDR3 protein is CASSPDGTGDSYGYTF. The CDR3 nucleotides read TGCGCCAGCAGCCCGGACGGGACAGGGGACTCCTATGGCTACACCTTC.

The chain has TRBV5-1 and TRBJ2-5; possibly TRBD2 for D (5 bases). Trimming cost V 0 bases and J 5 bases, with 14 bases left between them. Germline CDR1 is SGHRS and CDR2 is YFSETQ. CDR3 size: 15 residues. The CDR3, as DNA: TGCGCCAGCAGCTTGGTAGAGGGAAAGGCGGAGACCCAGTACTTC. It codes for CASSLVEGKAETQYF.